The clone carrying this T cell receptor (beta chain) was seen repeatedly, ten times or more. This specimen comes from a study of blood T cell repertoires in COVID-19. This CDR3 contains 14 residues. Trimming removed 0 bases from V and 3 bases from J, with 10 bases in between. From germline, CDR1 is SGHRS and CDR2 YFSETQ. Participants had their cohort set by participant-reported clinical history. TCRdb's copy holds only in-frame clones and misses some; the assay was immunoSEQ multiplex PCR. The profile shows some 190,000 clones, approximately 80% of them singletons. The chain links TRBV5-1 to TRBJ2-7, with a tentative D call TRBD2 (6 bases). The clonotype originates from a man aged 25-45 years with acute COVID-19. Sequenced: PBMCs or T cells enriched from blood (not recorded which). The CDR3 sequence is CASSLGGDFYEQYF. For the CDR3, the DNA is TGCGCCAGCAGCTTGGGAGGGGACTTCTACGAGCAGTACTTC.